This T cell receptor (beta chain) was observed in a study of blood T cell repertoires in COVID-19. The CDR3 is made up of 16 amino acids. Germline V gene sequence: CDR1 SGHRS, CDR2 YFSETQ. Trimming took 4 bases from V and 2 from J; bases not matched to a gene: 5. TCRdb's copy holds only in-frame clones and misses some; the assay was immunoSEQ multiplex PCR. The sample has 80,000 to 100,000 clones, around 80% seen once. The specimen was peripheral blood. The sequence was collected from a man aged 65 to 79 with acute or convalescent COVID-19. V is TRBV5-1 and J is TRBJ2-6, with 8 nucleotides matching TRBD1. CDR3 sequence reads: CASSPDRGPGANVLTF. Written as DNA, the CDR3 is TGCGCCAGCAGCCCAGACAGGGGCCCTGGGGCCAACGTCCTGACTTTC.